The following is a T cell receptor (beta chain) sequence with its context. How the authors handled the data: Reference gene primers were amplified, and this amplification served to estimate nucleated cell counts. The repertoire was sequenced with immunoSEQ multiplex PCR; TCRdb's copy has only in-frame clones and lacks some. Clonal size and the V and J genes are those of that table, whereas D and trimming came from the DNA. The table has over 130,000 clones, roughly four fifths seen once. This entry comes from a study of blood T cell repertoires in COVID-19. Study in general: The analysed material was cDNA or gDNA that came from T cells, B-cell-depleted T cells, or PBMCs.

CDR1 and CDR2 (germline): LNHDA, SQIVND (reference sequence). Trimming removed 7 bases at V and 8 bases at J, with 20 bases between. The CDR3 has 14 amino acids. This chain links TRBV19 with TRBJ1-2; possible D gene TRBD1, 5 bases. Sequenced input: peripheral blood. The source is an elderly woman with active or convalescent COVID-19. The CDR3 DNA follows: TGTGCCAGTAATGGTCGTCCCCAAGGGGTGGGCTACACCTTC. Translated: CASNGRPQGVGYTF.